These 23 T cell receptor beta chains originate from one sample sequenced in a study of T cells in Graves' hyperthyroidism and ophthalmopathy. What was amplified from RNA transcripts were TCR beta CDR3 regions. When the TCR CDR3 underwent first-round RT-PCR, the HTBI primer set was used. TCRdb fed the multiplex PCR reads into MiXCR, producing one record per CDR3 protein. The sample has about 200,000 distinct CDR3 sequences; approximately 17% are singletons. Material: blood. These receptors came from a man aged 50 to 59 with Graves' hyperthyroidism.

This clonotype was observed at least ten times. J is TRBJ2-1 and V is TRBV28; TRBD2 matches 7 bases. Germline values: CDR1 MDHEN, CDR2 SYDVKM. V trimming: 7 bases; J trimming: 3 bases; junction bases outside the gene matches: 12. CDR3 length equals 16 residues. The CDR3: CASTPRWRGNYNEQFF. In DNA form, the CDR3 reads TGTGCCAGCACCCCACGATGGCGGGGGAACTACAATGAGCAGTTCTTC.

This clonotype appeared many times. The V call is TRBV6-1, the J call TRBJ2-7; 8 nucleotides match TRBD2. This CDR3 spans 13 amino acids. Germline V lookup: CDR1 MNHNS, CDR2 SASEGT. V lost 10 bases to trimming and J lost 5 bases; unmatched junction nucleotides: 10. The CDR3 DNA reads TGTGCCACCTCCCCGGGGGGGGGACACGAGCAGTACTTC. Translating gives CATSPGGGHEQYF.

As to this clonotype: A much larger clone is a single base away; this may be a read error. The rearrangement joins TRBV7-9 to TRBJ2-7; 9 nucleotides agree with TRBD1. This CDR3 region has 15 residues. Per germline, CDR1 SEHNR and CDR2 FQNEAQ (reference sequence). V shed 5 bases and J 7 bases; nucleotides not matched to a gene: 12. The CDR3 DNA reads TGTGCCAGCAGCCCGGGGACAGGGAGGAAGTTGGAGCAGTACTTC. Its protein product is CASSPGTGRKLEQYF.

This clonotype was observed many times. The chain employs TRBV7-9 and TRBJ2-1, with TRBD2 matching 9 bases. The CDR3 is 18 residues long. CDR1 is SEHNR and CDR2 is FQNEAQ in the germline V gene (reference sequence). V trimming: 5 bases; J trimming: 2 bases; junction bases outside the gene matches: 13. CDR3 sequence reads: CASSPNLGASGAYNEQFF. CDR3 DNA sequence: TGTGCCAGCAGCCCGAACCTAGGGGCTAGCGGGGCCTACAATGAGCAGTTCTTC.

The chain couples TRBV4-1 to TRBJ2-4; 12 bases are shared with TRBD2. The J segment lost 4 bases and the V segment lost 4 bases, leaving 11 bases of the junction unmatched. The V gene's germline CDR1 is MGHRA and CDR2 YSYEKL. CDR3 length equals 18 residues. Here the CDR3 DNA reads TGCGCCAGCAGCCCCGGGCTAGCGGGAGGGCCTGTTAAAAACATTCAGTACTTC. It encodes CASSPGLAGGPVKNIQYF.

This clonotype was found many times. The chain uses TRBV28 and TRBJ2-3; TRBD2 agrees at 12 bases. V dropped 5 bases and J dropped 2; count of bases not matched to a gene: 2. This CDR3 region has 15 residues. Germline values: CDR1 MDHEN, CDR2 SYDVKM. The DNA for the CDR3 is TGTGCCAGCAGTCTAGCGGGAGGGTCCACAGATACGCAGTATTTT. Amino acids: CASSLAGGSTDTQYF.

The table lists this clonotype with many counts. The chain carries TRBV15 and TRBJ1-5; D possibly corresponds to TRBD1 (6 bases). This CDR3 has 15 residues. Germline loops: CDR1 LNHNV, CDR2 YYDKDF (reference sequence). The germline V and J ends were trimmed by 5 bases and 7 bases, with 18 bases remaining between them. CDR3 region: CATSHPGAGKQPQHF. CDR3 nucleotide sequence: TGTGCCACCAGCCATCCGGGGGCAGGGAAACAGCCCCAGCATTTT.

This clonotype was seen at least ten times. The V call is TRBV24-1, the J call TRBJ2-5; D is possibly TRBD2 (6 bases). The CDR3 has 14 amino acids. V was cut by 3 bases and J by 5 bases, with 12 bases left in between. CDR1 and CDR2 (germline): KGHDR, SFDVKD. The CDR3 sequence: CATSDALGGETQYF. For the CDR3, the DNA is TGTGCCACCAGTGATGCACTTGGGGGGGAGACCCAGTACTTC.

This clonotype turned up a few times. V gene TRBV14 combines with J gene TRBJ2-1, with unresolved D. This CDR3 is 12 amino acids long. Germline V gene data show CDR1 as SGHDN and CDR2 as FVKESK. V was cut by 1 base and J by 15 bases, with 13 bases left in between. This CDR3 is CASSQGFTPGFF. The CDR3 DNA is TGTGCCAGCAGCCAAGGGTTTACCCCGGGGTTCTTC.

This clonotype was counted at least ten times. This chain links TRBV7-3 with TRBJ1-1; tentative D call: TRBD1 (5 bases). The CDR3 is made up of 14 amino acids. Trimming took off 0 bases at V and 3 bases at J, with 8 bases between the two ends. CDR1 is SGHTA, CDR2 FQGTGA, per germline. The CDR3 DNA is TGTGCCAGCAGCTTAACAGGGGAGGACACTGAAGCTTTCTTT. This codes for CASSLTGEDTEAFF.

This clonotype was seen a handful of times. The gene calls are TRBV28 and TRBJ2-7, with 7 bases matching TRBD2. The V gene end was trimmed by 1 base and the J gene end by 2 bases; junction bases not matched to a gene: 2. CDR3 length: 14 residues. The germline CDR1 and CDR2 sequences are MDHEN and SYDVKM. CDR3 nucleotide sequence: TGTGCCAGCAGTTTATTTCGGGGGGCCTACGAGCAGTACTTC. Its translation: CASSLFRGAYEQYF.

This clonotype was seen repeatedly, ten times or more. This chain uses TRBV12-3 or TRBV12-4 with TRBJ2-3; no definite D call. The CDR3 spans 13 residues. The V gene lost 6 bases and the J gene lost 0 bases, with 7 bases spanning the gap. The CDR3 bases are TGTGCCAGCAGGTTACCTAGCACAGATACGCAGTATTTT. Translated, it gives CASRLPSTDTQYF.

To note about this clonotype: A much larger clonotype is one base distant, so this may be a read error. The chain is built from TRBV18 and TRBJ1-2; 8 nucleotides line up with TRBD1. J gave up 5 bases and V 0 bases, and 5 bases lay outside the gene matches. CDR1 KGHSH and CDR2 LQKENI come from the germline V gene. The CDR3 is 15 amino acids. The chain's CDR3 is CASSPPQGAEYGYTF. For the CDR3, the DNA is TGTGCCAGCTCACCACCCCAGGGGGCTGAGTATGGCTACACCTTC.

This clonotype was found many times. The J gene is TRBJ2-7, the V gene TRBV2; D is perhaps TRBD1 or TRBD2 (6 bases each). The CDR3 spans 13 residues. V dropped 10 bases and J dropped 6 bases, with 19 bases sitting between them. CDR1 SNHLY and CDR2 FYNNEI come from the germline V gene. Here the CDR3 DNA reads TGTGCCATATTTAGCGGAGAGGGGGGCGAGCAGTACTTC. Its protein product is CAIFSGEGGEQYF.

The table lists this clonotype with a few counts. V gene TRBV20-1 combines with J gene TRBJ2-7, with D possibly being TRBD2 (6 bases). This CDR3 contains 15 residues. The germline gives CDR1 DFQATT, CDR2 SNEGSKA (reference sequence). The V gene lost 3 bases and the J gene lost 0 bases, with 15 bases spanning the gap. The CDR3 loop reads CSASIGGASSYEQYF. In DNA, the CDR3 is TGCAGTGCTAGCATTGGCGGGGCGAGCTCCTACGAGCAGTACTTC.

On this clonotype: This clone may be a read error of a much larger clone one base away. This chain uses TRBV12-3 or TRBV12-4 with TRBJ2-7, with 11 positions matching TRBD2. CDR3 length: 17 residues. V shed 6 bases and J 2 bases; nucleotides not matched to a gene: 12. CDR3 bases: TGTGCCAGCAGGGGGACTAGCGGATCAACCGACCCCTACGAGCAGTACTTC. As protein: CASRGTSGSTDPYEQYF.

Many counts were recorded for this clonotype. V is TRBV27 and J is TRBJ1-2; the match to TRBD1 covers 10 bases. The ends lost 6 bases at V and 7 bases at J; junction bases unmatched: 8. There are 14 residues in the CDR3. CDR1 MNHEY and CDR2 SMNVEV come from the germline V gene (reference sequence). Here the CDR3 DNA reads TGTGCCAGCAGCTCGACAGGGGGCGTCGTTGGCTACACCTTC. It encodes CASSSTGGVVGYTF.

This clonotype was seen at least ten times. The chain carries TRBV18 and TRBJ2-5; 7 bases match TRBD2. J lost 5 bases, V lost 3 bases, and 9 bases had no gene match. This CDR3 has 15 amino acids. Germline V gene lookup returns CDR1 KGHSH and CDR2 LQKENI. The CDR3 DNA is TGTGCCAGCTCACCCCAGCGGGGCACCGCGGAGACCCAGTACTTC. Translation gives CASSPQRGTAETQYF.

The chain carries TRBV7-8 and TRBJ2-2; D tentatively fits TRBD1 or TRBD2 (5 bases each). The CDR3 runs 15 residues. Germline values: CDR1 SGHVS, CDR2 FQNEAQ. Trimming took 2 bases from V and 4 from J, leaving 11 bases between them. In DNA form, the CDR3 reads TGTGCCAGCAGCTTAACCAGGGACCGCACCGGGGAGCTGTTTTTT. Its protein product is CASSLTRDRTGELFF.

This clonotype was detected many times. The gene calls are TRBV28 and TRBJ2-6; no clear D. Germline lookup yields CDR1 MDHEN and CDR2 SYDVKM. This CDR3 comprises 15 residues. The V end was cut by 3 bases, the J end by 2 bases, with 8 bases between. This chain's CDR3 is CASSFLGTGANVLTF. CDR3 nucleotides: TGTGCCAGCAGTTTTCTTGGAACTGGGGCCAACGTCCTGACTTTC.

The CDR3 is CATLDYGYTF. CDR3 in DNA: TGTGCCACCTTGGACTATGGCTACACCTTC. The chain uses TRBV3-1 and TRBJ1-2, with D unresolved. This CDR3 has 10 residues. The V gene lost 10 bases and the J gene lost 3 bases, with 6 bases spanning the gap. The germline CDR1 and CDR2 sequences are LGHDT and YNNKEL (reference sequence).

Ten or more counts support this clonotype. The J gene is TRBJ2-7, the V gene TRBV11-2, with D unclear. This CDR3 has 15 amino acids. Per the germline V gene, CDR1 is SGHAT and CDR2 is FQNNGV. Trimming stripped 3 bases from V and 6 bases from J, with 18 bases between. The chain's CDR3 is CASSFSQLLEREQYF. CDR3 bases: TGTGCCAGCAGCTTCTCACAGCTTCTGGAGCGCGAGCAGTACTTC.

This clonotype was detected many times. The CDR3 reads CASSSLAGAFRYNEQFF. The CDR3 DNA reads as TGTGCCAGCAGTAGCCTAGCGGGAGCTTTCCGATACAATGAGCAGTTCTTC. The rearrangement uses TRBV6-1 and TRBJ2-1, with TRBD2 matching 10 bases. This CDR3 is 17 amino acids long. With 5 bases clipped from V and 4 bases from J, the junction kept 11 bases outside the gene matches. The V gene's germline CDR1 is MNHNS and CDR2 SASEGT.